This TCR beta chain was sequenced for a study of blood T cell repertoires in COVID-19. This table comes from immunoSEQ multiplex PCR, and its TCRdb copy is limited to in-frame clones, with some not included. The data hold around 46,000 clones, with 87% observed a single time. A few counts support this clone. Trimming removed 0 bases at V and 6 bases at J, with 12 bases between. The germline V gene has CDR1 SGHTA and CDR2 FQGNSA. The CDR3 contains 15 residues. Seattle patient enrollment occurred during active infection, with longitudinal follow-up thereafter. The chain joins TRBV7-2 to TRBJ1-5; D possibly corresponds to TRBD1 (5 bases). This TCR was recovered from a woman of 80 years or more with COVID-19, enrolled during active disease. Sequencing was done on a sample of peripheral blood. The CDR3 reads CASSLATGGGQPQHF. The DNA of the CDR3 is TGTGCCAGCAGCTTAGCGACCGGGGGGGGTCAGCCCCAGCATTTT.